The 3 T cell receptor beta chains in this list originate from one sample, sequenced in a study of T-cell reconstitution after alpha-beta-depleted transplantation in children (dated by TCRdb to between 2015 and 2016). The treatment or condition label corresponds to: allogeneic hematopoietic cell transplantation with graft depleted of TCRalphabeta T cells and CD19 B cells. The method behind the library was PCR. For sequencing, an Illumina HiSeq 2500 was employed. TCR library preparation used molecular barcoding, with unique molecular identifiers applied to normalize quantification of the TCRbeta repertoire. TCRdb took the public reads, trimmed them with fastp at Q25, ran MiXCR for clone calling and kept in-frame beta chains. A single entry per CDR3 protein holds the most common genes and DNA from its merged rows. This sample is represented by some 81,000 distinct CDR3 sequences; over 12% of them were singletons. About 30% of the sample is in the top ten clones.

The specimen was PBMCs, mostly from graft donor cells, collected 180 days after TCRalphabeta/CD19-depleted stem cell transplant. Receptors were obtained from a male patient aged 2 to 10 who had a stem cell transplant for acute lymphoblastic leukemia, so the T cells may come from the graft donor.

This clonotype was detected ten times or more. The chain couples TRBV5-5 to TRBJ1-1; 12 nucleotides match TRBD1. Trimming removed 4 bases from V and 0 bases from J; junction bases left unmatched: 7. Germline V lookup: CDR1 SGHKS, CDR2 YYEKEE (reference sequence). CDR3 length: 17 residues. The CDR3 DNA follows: TGTGCCAGCAGCGGTGGGACAGGGGGCTTCATGAACACTGAAGCTTTCTTT. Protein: CASSGGTGGFMNTEAFF.

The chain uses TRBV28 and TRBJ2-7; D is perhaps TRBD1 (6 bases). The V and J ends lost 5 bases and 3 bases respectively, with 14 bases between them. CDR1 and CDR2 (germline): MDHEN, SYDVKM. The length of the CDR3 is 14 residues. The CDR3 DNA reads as TGTGCCAGCAGTCCCCGAGGCAGGGGCTACGAGCAGTACTTC. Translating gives CASSPRGRGYEQYF.

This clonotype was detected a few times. The CDR3 DNA sequence: TGTGCCAGCAGCCTCCGGGGCATCGCAGTCACCCAGTACTTC. Its protein product is CASSLRGIAVTQYF. The genes are TRBV3-1 and TRBJ2-4; perhaps D is TRBD1 or TRBD2 (5 bases each). Germline values: CDR1 LGHDT, CDR2 YNNKEL (reference sequence). This CDR3 comprises 14 residues. V gave up 4 bases and J gave up 13 bases, with 20 bases separating them.